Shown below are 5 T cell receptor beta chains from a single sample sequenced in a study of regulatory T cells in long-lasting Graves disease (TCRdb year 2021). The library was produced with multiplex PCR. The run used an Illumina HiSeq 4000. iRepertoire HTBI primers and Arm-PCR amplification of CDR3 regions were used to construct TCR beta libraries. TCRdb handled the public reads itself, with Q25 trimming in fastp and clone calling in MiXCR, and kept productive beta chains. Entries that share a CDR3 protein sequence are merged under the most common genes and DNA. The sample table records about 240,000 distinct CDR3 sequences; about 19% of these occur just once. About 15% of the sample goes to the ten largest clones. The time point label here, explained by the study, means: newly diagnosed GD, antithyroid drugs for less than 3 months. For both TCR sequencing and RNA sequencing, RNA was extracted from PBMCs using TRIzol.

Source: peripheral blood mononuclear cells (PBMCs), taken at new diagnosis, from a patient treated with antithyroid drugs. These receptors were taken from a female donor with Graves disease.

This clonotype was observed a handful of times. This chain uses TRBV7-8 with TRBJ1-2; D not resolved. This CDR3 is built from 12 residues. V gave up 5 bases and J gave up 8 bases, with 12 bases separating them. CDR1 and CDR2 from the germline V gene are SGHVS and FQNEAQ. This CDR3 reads CASSPALGGYTF. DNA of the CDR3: TGTGCCAGCAGCCCGGCCTTGGGGGGCTACACCTTC.

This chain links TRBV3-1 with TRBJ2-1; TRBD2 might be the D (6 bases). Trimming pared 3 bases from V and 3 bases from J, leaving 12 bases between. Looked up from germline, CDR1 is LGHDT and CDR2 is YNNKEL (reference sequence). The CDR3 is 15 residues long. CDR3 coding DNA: TGTGCCAGCAGCCACGGGACTCCCCTCTACAATGAGCAGTTCTTC. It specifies CASSHGTPLYNEQFF.

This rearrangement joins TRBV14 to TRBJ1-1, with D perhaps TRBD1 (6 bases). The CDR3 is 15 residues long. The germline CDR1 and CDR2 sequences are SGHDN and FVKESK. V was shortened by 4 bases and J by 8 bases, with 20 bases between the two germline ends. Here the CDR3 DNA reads TGTGCCAGCAGCCTCGGGACACTGAGGAGGGGAGAAGCTTTCTTT. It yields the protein CASSLGTLRRGEAFF. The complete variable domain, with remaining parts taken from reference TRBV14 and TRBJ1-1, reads EAGVTQFPSHSVIEKGQTVTLRCDPISGHDNLYWYRRVMGKEIKFLLHFVKESKQDESGMPNNRFLAERTGGTYSTLKVQPAELEDSGVYFCASSLGTLRRGEAFFGQGTRLTVV.

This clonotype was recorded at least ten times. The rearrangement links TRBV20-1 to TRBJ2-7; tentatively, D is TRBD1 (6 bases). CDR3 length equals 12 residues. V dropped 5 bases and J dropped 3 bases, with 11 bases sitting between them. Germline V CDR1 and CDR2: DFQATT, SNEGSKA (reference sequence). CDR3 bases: TGCAGTGCTTCCGGGACAAACTACGAGCAGTACTTC. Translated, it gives CSASGTNYEQYF.

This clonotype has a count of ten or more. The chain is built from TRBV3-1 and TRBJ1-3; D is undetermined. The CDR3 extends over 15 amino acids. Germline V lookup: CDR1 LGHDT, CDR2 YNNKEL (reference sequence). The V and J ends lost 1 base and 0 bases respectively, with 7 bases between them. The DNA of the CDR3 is TGTGCCAGCAGCCAAGTGTCTCGCTCTGGAAACACCATATATTTT. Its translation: CASSQVSRSGNTIYF.